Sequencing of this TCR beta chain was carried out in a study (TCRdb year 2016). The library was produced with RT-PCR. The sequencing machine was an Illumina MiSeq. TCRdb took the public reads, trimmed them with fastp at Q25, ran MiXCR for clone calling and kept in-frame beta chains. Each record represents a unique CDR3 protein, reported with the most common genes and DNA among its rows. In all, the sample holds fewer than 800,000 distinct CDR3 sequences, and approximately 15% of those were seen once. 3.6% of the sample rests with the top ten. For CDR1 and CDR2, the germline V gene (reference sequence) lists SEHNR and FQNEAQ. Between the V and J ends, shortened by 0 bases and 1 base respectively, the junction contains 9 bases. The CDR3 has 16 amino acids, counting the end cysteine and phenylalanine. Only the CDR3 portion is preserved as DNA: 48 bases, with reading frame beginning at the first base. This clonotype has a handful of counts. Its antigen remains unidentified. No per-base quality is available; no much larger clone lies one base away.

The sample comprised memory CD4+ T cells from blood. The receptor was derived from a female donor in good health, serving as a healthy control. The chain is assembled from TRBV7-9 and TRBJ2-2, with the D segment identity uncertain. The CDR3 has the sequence CASSLAGIQNTGELFF. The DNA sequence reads TGTGCCAGCAGCTTAGCCGGCATACAGAACACCGGGGAGCTGTTTTTT.